The 8 T cell receptor beta chains below all came from one sample that was sequenced in a study of response to subunit inactivated influenza vaccine. TCRdb called the RT-PCR reads again in MiXCR, with one record for every CDR3 protein. In the table there are about 540,000 distinct CDR3 sequences, less than 25% of which are singletons. The same sample was also studied in work on T cells expressing NK-cell markers. That study reports: The authors generated TCR beta cDNA through 5'RACE template switching with UMIs.

The sequences come from CD4+ T cells sorted from PBMCs, collected roughly 13 days after vaccination. The receptors stem from a man in his fifties who received an inactivated influenza vaccine.

Only a few counts were recorded for this clonotype. The gene calls are TRBV7-2 and TRBJ2-7; 7 bases agree with TRBD2. Trimming removed 0 bases from V and 7 bases from J; junction bases left unmatched: 9. The CDR3 runs to 15 residues. In germline, CDR1 is SGHTA, CDR2 FQGNSA. In DNA, the CDR3 is TGTGCCAGCAGCTTAGCGCCGGGACGGGGAGGGGAGCAGTACTTC. It encodes CASSLAPGRGGEQYF. Using reference TRBV7-2 and TRBJ2-7 for the parts outside the CDR3, the full variable domain is GAGVSQSPSNKVTEKGKDVELRCDPISGHTALYWYRQSLGQGLEFLIYFQGNSAPDKSGLPSDRFSAERTGGSVSTLTIQRTQQEDSAVYLCASSLAPGRGGEQYFGPGTRLTVT.

V is TRBV7-9 and J is TRBJ2-7; 9 bases fit TRBD1. The trim removed 5 bases at V and 0 bases at J, leaving 8 bases unmatched. This CDR3 spans 16 amino acids. The V gene's germline CDR1 is SEHNR and CDR2 FQNEAQ (reference sequence). The chain's CDR3 is CASSQPGTGNSYEQYF. CDR3 DNA: TGTGCCAGCAGCCAACCCGGGACAGGGAACTCCTACGAGCAGTACTTC.

The rearrangement uses TRBV28 and TRBJ2-7; 11 bases align to TRBD2. The CDR3 loop spans 14 amino acids. Germline CDR1 is MDHEN and CDR2 is SYDVKM. Trimming took 5 bases from V and 6 from J; bases not matched to a gene: 6. The CDR3 sequence: CASSILAGVGEQYF. CDR3 nucleotides: TGTGCCAGCAGTATACTAGCGGGGGTCGGCGAGCAGTACTTC.

This clonotype was detected only once. The chain recombines TRBV20-1 with TRBJ2-3; D is perhaps TRBD1 or TRBD2 (5 bases each). The CDR3 spans 12 residues. Germline loops: CDR1 DFQATT, CDR2 SNEGSKA (reference sequence). Trimming left V 6 bases short and J 10 bases short, with 17 bases between. CDR3 nucleotides: TGCAGTGCCGATATCGGGACGCCCGCGCAGTATTTT. Amino acids: CSADIGTPAQYF.

This clonotype occurred many times. The chain links TRBV12-3 or TRBV12-4 to TRBJ2-5, with D perhaps given as TRBD1 or TRBD2 (5 bases each). Trimming shortened V by 1 base and J by 5 bases, and 11 bases separated the two germline ends. This CDR3 is built from 14 residues. In nucleotides, the CDR3 is TGTGCCAGCAGTTTAGTCGAGGGGCGTGAGACCCAGTACTTC. Translating gives CASSLVEGRETQYF.

This clonotype was recorded a few times. V gene TRBV20-1 combines with J gene TRBJ2-1, with D possibly matching TRBD2 (6 bases). Germline V gives CDR1 DFQATT, CDR2 SNEGSKA (reference sequence). This CDR3 has 14 amino acids. The V gene lost 1 base and the J gene lost 8 bases, with 15 bases spanning the gap. This CDR3 is CSARATLSSDEQFF. DNA for the CDR3: TGCAGTGCTAGAGCGACGCTATCTAGCGATGAGCAGTTCTTC.

This clonotype showed up just a few times. This chain links TRBV29-1 with TRBJ2-3, with D perhaps assigned TRBD1 or TRBD2 (7 bases each). Germline assignment: CDR1 SQVTM and CDR2 ANQGSEA. Trimming took off 8 bases at V and 3 bases at J, with 18 bases between the two ends. The length of the CDR3 is 14 residues. CDR3 residues: CSWGRGHWTDTQYF. The CDR3 DNA sequence: TGCAGCTGGGGGAGGGGGCATTGGACAGATACGCAGTATTTT.

A few counts support this clonotype. The rearrangement joins TRBV3-1 to TRBJ2-1; 9 bases match TRBD2. The CDR3 has 13 amino acids. Germline lookup yields CDR1 LGHDT and CDR2 YNNKEL (reference sequence). V trimming: 3 bases; J trimming: 11 bases; junction bases outside the gene matches: 5. This CDR3 is CASSHGTSIQQFF. CDR3 nucleotides: TGTGCCAGCAGCCACGGGACTAGCATTCAGCAGTTCTTC.